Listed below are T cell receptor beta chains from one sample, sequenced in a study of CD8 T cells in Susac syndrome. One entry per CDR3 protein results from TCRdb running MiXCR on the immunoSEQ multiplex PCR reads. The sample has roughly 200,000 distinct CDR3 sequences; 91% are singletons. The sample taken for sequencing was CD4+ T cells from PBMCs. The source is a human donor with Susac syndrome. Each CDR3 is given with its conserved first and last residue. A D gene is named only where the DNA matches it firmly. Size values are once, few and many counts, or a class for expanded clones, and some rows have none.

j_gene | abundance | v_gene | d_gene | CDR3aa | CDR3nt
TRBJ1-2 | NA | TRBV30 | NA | CAWSPTTYGYTF | TGTGCCTGGAGTCCGACAACTTATGGCTACACCTTC
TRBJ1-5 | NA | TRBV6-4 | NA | CASTGINQPQHF | TGTGCCAGCACAGGGATCAATCAGCCCCAGCATTTT
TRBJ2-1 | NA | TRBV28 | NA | CASRRLFKAEQFF | TGTGCCAGCAGGAGACTATTTAAGGCTGAGCAGTTCTTC
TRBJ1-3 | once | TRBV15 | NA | CATSRDGGTGNTIYF | TGTGCCACCAGCAGAGACGGAGGGACTGGAAACACCATATATTTT
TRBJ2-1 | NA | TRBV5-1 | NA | CASSFPKSYNEQFF | TGCGCCAGCAGCTTCCCTAAGTCCTACAATGAGCAGTTCTTC
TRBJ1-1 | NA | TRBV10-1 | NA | CASYLREGLTEAFF | TGCGCCAGCTACCTGAGGGAAGGGCTCACTGAAGCTTTCTTT
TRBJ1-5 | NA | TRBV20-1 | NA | CSASTGESNQPQHF | TGCAGTGCTAGCACAGGAGAATCAAATCAGCCCCAGCATTTT
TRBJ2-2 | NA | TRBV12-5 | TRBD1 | CATPPRGTGRGGELFF | TGTGCTACCCCGCCCCGGGGGACAGGGAGAGGCGGGGAGCTGTTTTTT
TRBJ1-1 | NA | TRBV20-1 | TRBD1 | CSANDPGTGIGNTEAFF | TGCAGTGCTAATGACCCCGGGACAGGGATTGGGAACACTGAAGCTTTCTTT
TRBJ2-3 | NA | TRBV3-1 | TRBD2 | CASSLASGSGTDTQYF | TGTGCCAGCAGCCTAGCTAGCGGGAGTGGCACAGATACGCAGTATTTT
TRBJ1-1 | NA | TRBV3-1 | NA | CASSQVGVVTEAFF | TGTGCCAGCAGCCAAGTTGGGGTTGTCACTGAAGCTTTCTTT
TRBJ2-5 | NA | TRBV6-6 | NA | CASSQSNKLGETQYF | TGTGCCAGCAGCCAATCCAACAAACTGGGGGAGACCCAGTACTTC
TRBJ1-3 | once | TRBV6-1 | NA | CASKDVSGNTIYF | TGTGCCAGCAAGGACGTCTCTGGAAACACCATATATTTT
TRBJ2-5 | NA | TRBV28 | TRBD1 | CASTIDRGLGETQYF | TGTGCCAGCACTATTGACAGGGGGCTCGGAGAGACCCAGTACTTC
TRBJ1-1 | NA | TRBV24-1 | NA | CATCGRGDTEAFF | TGTGCCACTTGCGGGCGGGGGGACACTGAAGCTTTCTTT
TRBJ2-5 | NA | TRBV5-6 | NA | CASSLYGGGQTQYF | TGTGCCAGCAGCTTGTATGGGGGCGGGCAGACCCAGTACTTC
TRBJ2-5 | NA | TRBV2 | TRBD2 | CASRHRGVSGGSSETQYF | TGTGCCAGCAGGCACAGGGGAGTGAGCGGGGGGTCCTCCGAGACCCAGTACTTC
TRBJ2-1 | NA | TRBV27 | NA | CASSRGPKEQFF | TGTGCCAGCAGCCGGGGACCAAAAGAACAGTTCTTC
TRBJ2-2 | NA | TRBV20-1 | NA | CSAVIQDLTGELFF | TGCAGTGCTGTCATCCAGGACCTAACCGGGGAGCTGTTTTTT
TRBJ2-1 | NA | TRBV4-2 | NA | CASSQDRTNLYNEQFF | TGTGCCAGCAGCCAAGATAGGACTAACCTGTACAATGAGCAGTTCTTC
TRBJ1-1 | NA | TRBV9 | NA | CASSPGMGHTNTEAFF | TGTGCCAGCAGCCCGGGAATGGGACATACGAACACTGAAGCTTTCTTT
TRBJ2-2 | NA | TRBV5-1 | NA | CASSLSTATGELFF | TGCGCCAGCAGCTTGTCGACAGCCACCGGGGAGCTGTTTTTT
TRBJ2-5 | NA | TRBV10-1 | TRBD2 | CASSDGGGQETQYF | TGCGCCAGCAGTGATGGCGGGGGCCAAGAGACCCAGTACTTC
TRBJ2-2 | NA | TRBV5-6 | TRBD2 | CASSKVGTRINTGELFF | TGTGCCAGCAGCAAAGTGGGGACTAGGATAAACACCGGGGAGCTGTTTTTT
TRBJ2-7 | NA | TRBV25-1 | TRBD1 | CASSTRRGQTYEQYF | TGTGCCAGCTCCACGCGCAGGGGGCAAACCTACGAGCAGTACTTC
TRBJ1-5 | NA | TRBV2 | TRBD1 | CASSLGQGSGQPQHF | TGTGCCAGCAGCCTGGGACAGGGTTCTGGTCAGCCCCAGCATTTT
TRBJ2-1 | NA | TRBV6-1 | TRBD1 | CASFDRGARYNEQFF | TGTGCCAGCTTCGACAGGGGGGCCCGTTACAATGAGCAGTTCTTC
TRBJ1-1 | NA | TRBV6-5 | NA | CASSYSRWDTEAFF | TGTGCCAGCAGTTACTCCAGGTGGGACACTGAAGCTTTCTTT
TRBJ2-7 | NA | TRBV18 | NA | CASSLIRDGSRYEQYF | TGTGCCAGCTCACTAATCCGGGACGGATCCCGCTACGAGCAGTACTTC
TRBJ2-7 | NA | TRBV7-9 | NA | CASSLETGRVIQDF | TGTGCCAGCAGCTTAGAAACGGGACGGGTTATCCAGGACTTC
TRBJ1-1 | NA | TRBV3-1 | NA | CASSLLPTENTEAFF | TGTGCCAGCAGCCTCCTCCCGACAGAGAACACTGAAGCTTTCTTT
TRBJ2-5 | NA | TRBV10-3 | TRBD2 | CASSSGLVETQYF | TGTGCCTCCTCGTCAGGACTAGTCGAGACCCAGTACTTC
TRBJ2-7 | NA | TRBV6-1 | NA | CALRLPGIHEQYF | TGTGCCTTACGACTACCAGGGATCCACGAGCAGTACTTC
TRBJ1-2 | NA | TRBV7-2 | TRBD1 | CASSLSQGVGYTF | TGTGCCAGCAGCTTATCACAGGGGGTTGGCTACACCTTC
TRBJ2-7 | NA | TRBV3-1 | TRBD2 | CASSPHLGLALGYEQYF | TGTGCCAGCAGCCCGCACCTCGGACTAGCCCTTGGCTACGAGCAGTACTTC
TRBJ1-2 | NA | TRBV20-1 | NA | CSASLGKQYGYTF | TGCAGTGCGAGTCTCGGAAAGCAATATGGCTACACCTTC
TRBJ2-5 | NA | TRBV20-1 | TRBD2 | CSATGTSGGARETQYF | TGCAGTGCAACGGGTACTAGCGGGGGGGCCCGGGAGACCCAGTACTTC
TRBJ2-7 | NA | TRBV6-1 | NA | CASSEAGTLYEQYF | TGTGCCAGCAGTGAAGCAGGGACCCTGTACGAGCAGTACTTC
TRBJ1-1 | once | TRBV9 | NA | CASSVVGSNTEAFF | TGTGCCAGCAGCGTAGTAGGGTCGAACACTGAAGCTTTCTTT
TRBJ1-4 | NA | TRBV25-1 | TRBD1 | CASSDRRGGDEKLFF | TGTGCCAGCAGTGACCGGAGAGGGGGCGATGAAAAACTGTTTTTT
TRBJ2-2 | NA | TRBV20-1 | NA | CSARTSGTAGELFF | TGCAGTGCGCGGACGTCGGGCACCGCCGGGGAGCTGTTTTTT
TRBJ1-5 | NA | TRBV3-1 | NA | CASSQDGDQPQHF | TGTGCCAGCAGCCAAGATGGCGATCAGCCCCAGCATTTT
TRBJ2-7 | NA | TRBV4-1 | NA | CASSQWAGTGRLEQYF | TGCGCCAGCAGCCAATGGGCTGGGACCGGTCGACTTGAGCAGTACTTC
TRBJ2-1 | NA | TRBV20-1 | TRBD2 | CSARDARGGPYNEQFF | TGCAGTGCTAGAGATGCCCGGGGGGGGCCCTACAATGAGCAGTTCTTC
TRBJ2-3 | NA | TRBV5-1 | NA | CASSPLATRTDTQYF | TGCGCCAGCAGCCCTCTGGCGACTCGCACAGATACGCAGTATTTT